What follows are 15 T cell receptor beta chains derived from one specimen sequenced in a study of cytomegalovirus exposure and HLA in healthy donors. In the PCR, 60 Vbeta and 13 Jbeta primers were used. Libraries were prepared by immunoSEQ multiplex PCR; TCRdb keeps only in-frame clonotypes and omits some of them. The sample consists of about 78,000 clones, approximately 77% of them appearing once. Sequencing was carried out using PBMCs. The receptors originated from a woman between 40 and 50 years old in good health and CMV-seropositive.

The V gene is TRBV5-1, the J gene TRBJ2-1; D unresolved. V lost 4 bases and J 7 bases, leaving 15 bases between the germline ends. This CDR3 contains 14 residues. The germline V gene has CDR1 SGHRS and CDR2 YFSETQ. The CDR3 loop reads CASSPDTTVNEQFF. Here the CDR3 DNA reads TGCGCCAGCAGCCCAGACACCACAGTTAATGAGCAGTTCTTC.

The chain couples TRBV9 to TRBJ2-3, with TRBD1 as a possible D gene (5 bases). Germline CDR1 and CDR2: SGDLS and YYNGEE. The CDR3 loop spans 13 amino acids. Trimming removed 0 bases from V and 5 bases from J, with 7 bases in between. As DNA, the CDR3 is TGTGCCAGCAGCGTAGAGGGGCAAGATACGCAGTATTTT. Its translation is CASSVEGQDTQYF.

The rearrangement links TRBV19 to TRBJ2-3; a possible D gene is TRBD2 (5 bases). The CDR3 sequence is 14 residues long. Germline V CDR1 and CDR2: LNHDA, SQIVND (reference sequence). Deletions cut 9 bases from V and 0 bases from J, with 13 bases between. CDR3 loop: CASAGVTSTDTQYF. The CDR3 coding sequence is TGTGCCAGCGCCGGGGTTACTAGCACAGATACGCAGTATTTT.

The V and J genes are TRBV11-2 and TRBJ1-5; no definite D call. Trimming stripped 4 bases from V and 7 bases from J, with 14 bases between. CDR1 is SGHAT, CDR2 FQNNGV, per germline. The CDR3 consists of 14 residues. The CDR3 DNA reads as TGTGCCAGCAGCTCAGCCGGGGTAGGGCAGCCCCAGCATTTT. Translated: CASSSAGVGQPQHF.

The chain combines TRBV11-2 with TRBJ1-5; D is ambiguous. Trimming removed 0 bases from V and 6 bases from J, with 12 bases in between. The CDR3 is made up of 15 amino acids. Germline loops: CDR1 SGHAT, CDR2 FQNNGV. As DNA, the CDR3 is TGTGCCAGCAGCTTAGACTATAAGTTACGTCAGCCCCAGCATTTT. The encoded protein is CASSLDYKLRQPQHF.

V usage is TRBV25-1 and J usage is TRBJ2-1, with a tentative D call TRBD2 (6 bases). The length of the CDR3 is 13 residues. Germline CDR1 MGHDK, CDR2 SYGVNS. Trimming removed 9 bases from V and 3 bases from J, with 12 bases in between. CDR3 sequence reads: CASRSSGYNEQFF. Written as DNA, the CDR3 is TGTGCCAGTCGAAGTAGCGGCTACAATGAGCAGTTCTTC.

The chain links TRBV10-1 to TRBJ2-5, with 10 bases lining up with TRBD2. The CDR3 spans 17 residues. Germline CDR1 reads WNHNN; CDR2 reads SYGVQD (reference sequence). V lost 4 bases, J lost 5 bases, and 13 bases stayed unmatched. CDR3 nucleotide sequence: TGCGCCAGCAGTGGTTCTTGGACTAGCGGATCTAGGGAGACCCAGTACTTC. This encodes CASSGSWTSGSRETQYF.

The chain couples TRBV4-2 to TRBJ1-5; 11 nucleotides align to TRBD1. Germline assignment: CDR1 LGHNA and CDR2 YNFKEQ. This CDR3 spans 15 amino acids. V was pared by 1 base and J by 5 bases, with 1 base of the junction left unmatched. In DNA, the CDR3 is TGTGCCAGCAGCCAAGCGGGACAGGGGGATCAGCCCCAGCATTTT. Translated: CASSQAGQGDQPQHF.

The chain is built from TRBV19 and TRBJ1-4; no clear D. Germline V gene lookup returns CDR1 LNHDA and CDR2 SQIVND (reference sequence). Trimming pared 3 bases from V and 5 bases from J, leaving 10 bases between. This CDR3 is 14 amino acids long. CDR3 region: CASSMGGGNEKLFF. For the CDR3, the DNA is TGTGCCAGTAGTATGGGTGGAGGGAATGAAAAACTGTTTTTT.

This sequence joins TRBV11-2 and TRBJ1-1; 10 positions agree with TRBD1. This CDR3 is built from 15 residues. Germline V CDR1 and CDR2: SGHAT, FQNNGV. V lost 4 bases, J lost 3 bases, and 5 bases stayed unmatched. CDR3 residues: CASSSRQGAHTEAFF. The CDR3 DNA is TGTGCCAGCAGCTCGAGACAGGGGGCACACACTGAAGCTTTCTTT.

This chain joins TRBV4-2 and TRBJ2-6; TRBD1 might be the D (6 bases). V dropped 7 bases and J dropped 0 bases, with 13 bases sitting between them. CDR1 is LGHNA and CDR2 is YNFKEQ in the germline V gene. The length of the CDR3 is 16 residues. The DNA of the CDR3 is TGTGCCAGCACCCACGTAGGGGGCTCTGGGGCCAACGTCCTGACTTTC. This encodes CASTHVGGSGANVLTF.

The J gene is TRBJ2-1, the V gene TRBV6-5; possibly TRBD2 for D (5 bases). CDR3 length equals 12 residues. Per the germline V gene, CDR1 is MNHEY and CDR2 is SVGAGI. V was trimmed by 6 bases and J by 7 bases, leaving 10 bases between them. The CDR3 DNA sequence: TGTGCCAGCAGAGCTCCGGGAAATGAGCAGTTCTTC. Its translation: CASRAPGNEQFF.

This chain uses TRBV5-6 with TRBJ2-6, with D possibly being TRBD2 (5 bases). Germline CDR1 and CDR2: SGHDT and YYEEEE. V was clipped by 0 bases and J by 2 bases, with 12 bases between them. This CDR3 spans 17 amino acids. The CDR3 bases are TGTGCCAGCAGCTTGGTGCAGTCCGGGACTGGGGCCAACGTCCTGACTTTC. Its translation: CASSLVQSGTGANVLTF.

The rearrangement joins TRBV30 to TRBJ2-5; 9 nucleotides align to TRBD1. J gave up 7 bases and V 1 base, and 13 bases lay outside the gene matches. Germline loops: CDR1 GTSNPN, CDR2 SVGIG (reference sequence). The CDR3 contains 16 residues. The CDR3 sequence is CAWSDGTGTVFVTQYF. CDR3 nucleotide sequence: TGTGCCTGGAGTGACGGGACAGGGACCGTCTTTGTGACCCAGTACTTC.

The chain uses TRBV2 and TRBJ2-1; TRBD1 aligns across 8 bases. Per germline, CDR1 SNHLY and CDR2 FYNNEI. This CDR3 region has 16 residues. V gave up 5 bases and J gave up 0 bases; unmatched junction bases: 6. The CDR3 DNA follows: TGTGCCAGCAGTAGGACAGGGCCCAGCTCCTACAATGAGCAGTTCTTC. Translated, it gives CASSRTGPSSYNEQFF.